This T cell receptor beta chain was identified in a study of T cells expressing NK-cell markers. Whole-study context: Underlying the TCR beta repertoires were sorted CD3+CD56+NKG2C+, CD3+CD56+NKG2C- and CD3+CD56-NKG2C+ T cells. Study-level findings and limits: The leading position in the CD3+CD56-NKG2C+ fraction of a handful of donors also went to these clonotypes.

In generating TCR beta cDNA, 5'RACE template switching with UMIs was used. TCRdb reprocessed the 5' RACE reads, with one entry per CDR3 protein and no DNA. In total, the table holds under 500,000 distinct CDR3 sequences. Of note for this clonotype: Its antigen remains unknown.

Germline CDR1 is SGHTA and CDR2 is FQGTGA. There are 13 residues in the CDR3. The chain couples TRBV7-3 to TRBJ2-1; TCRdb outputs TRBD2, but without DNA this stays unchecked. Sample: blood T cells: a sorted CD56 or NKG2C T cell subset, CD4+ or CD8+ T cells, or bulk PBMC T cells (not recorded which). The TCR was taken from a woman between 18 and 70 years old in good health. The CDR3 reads CASSGREGYEQFF.